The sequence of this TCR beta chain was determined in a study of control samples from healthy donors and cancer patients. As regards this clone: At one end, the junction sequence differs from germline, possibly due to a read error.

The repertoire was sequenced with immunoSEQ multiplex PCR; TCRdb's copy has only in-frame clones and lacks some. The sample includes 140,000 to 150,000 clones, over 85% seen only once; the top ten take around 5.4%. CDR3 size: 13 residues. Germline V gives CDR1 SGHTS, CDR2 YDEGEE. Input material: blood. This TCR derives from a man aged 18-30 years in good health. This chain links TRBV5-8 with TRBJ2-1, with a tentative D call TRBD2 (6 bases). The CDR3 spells CASSWDWFPNSLF. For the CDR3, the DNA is TGTGCCAGCAGCTGGGACTGGTTCCCCAATTCGCTCTTC.